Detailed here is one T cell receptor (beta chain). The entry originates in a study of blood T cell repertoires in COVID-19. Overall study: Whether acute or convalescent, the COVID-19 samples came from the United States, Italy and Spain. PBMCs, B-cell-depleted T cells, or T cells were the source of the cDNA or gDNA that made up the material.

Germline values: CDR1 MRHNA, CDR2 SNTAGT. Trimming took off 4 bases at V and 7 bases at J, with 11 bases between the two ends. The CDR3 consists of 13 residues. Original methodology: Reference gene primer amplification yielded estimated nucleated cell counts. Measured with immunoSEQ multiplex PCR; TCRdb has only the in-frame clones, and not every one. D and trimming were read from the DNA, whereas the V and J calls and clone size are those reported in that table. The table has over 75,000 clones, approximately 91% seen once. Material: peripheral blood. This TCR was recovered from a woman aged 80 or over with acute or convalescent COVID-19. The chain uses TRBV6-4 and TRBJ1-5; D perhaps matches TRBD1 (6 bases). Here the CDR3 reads CASSGQEGQPQHF. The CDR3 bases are TGTGCCAGCAGTGGACAGGAAGGACAGCCCCAGCATTTT.